Listed here are 31 T cell receptor beta chains from one sample, sequenced in a study of T cell repertoires in cytomegalovirus infection. Their target antigens are unknown. TCRdb re-called the reads through MiXCR, storing one row per CDR3 protein. The repertoire includes roughly 920,000 distinct CDR3 sequences, about 33% of them detected once, and about an eighth sits in the top ten. Specimen: cultured CD8+ T cells from PBMCs, collected from culture after CMV antigen stimulation. These receptors were taken from a human donor in good health (CMV status not recorded). Some clones in this sample may be carry-over from other donors' samples.

At least ten counts were recorded for this clonotype. The chain uses TRBV7-9 and TRBJ2-7, with D possibly matching TRBD2 (6 bases). This CDR3 spans 13 amino acids. V lost 8 bases and J 3 bases, leaving 14 bases between the germline ends. CDR1 and CDR2 (germline): SEHNR, FQNEAQ (reference sequence). The DNA of the CDR3 is TGTGCCAGCGGTAGCGGTCCAGTCTACGAGCAGTACGTC. The encoded protein is CASGSGPVYEQYV.

The rearrangement links TRBV7-8 to TRBJ1-6, with D maybe TRBD1 (6 bases). The germline gives CDR1 SGHVS, CDR2 FQNEAQ. This CDR3 spans 14 amino acids. The germline V and J ends were trimmed by 6 bases and 13 bases, with 19 bases remaining between them. The CDR3, as DNA: TGTGCCAGCAGTCTGGGGGACACAACAAGGCCCCTCCACTTT. Protein: CASSLGDTTRPLHF.

The CDR3 DNA reads TGTGCCAGCAGCGTAGAGGGGACCTGGAACAATGAGCAGTTCTTC. Its translation is CASSVEGTWNNEQFF. The chain combines TRBV9 with TRBJ2-1, with D perhaps assigned TRBD1 or TRBD2 (5 bases each). The CDR3 contains 15 residues. CDR1 SGDLS and CDR2 YYNGEE come from the germline V gene. Trimming shortened V by 0 bases and J by 5 bases, and 12 bases separated the two germline ends.

This clonotype was seen only once. The chain uses TRBV14 and TRBJ2-2; D not certain. V gave up 6 bases and J gave up 0 bases, with 8 bases separating them. This CDR3 comprises 14 residues. Germline-derived CDR1 and CDR2 are SGHDN and FVKESK. This CDR3 is CASSTLANTGELFF. The CDR3 nucleotides are TGTGCCAGCAGTACTCTTGCGAACACCGGGGAGCTGTTTTTT.

This chain uses TRBV20-1 with TRBJ2-5, with a possible D match to TRBD1 (8 bases). The germline V and J ends were trimmed by 6 bases and 5 bases, with 19 bases remaining between them. The CDR3 contains 14 residues. Germline V gene data show CDR1 as DFQATT and CDR2 as SNEGSKA (reference sequence). CDR3 residues: CSAMDREGWETQYF. CDR3 nucleotide sequence: TGCAGTGCCATGGACAGGGAGGGGTGGGAGACCCAGTACTTC.

The chain combines TRBV7-9 with TRBJ1-1; D unclear. V lost 8 bases and J lost 0, with 10 bases in between. Germline V CDR1 and CDR2: SEHNR, FQNEAQ (reference sequence). The CDR3 extends over 13 amino acids. CDR3 DNA sequence: TGTGCCAGCGGCACATGGTTGAACACTGAAGCTTTCTTT. Its protein product is CASGTWLNTEAFF.

This chain links TRBV14 with TRBJ2-3; D possibly uses TRBD1 or TRBD2 (7 bases each). Germline V gives CDR1 SGHDN, CDR2 FVKESK. V dropped 1 base and J dropped 0 bases, with 14 bases sitting between them. This CDR3 has 17 residues. Here the CDR3 reads CASSQGEGATSTDTQYF. The CDR3 DNA is TGTGCCAGCAGCCAAGGGGAGGGGGCGACTAGCACAGATACGCAGTATTTT.

A remark on this clonotype: One base away lies a much larger clone, so this may be a sequencing read error. The chain is built from TRBV7-8 and TRBJ1-5, with 7 bases aligning to TRBD1. Germline trimming cut 7 bases from V and 4 bases from J; bases unmatched to any gene: 10. CDR3 length: 15 residues. Germline values: CDR1 SGHVS, CDR2 FQNEAQ. The CDR3 bases are TGTGCCAGCAACTCGCCGGGACAGAGAAATCAGCCCCAGCATTTT. Encoded protein: CASNSPGQRNQPQHF.

This chain connects TRBV29-1 to TRBJ2-1; 7 bases map to TRBD1. Trimming removed 3 bases from V and 2 bases from J; junction bases left unmatched: 7. Per germline, CDR1 SQVTM and CDR2 ANQGSEA. This CDR3 comprises 15 residues. DNA for the CDR3: TGCAGCGTTGATGAGAGGGGGCCCGCCTACAATGAGCAGTTCTTC. Encoded protein: CSVDERGPAYNEQFF.

V usage is TRBV7-9 and J usage is TRBJ2-3; 11 bases fit TRBD2. V was clipped by 2 bases and J by 2 bases; unmatched bases: 3. This CDR3 region has 16 residues. Germline V gene lookup returns CDR1 SEHNR and CDR2 FQNEAQ (reference sequence). DNA of the CDR3: TGTGCCAGCAGCTTAACTAGCGGGGGACCCACAGATACGCAGTATTTT. It specifies CASSLTSGGPTDTQYF.

The chain combines TRBV13 with TRBJ1-2, with D possibly matching TRBD1 (5 bases). Trimming stripped 0 bases from V and 7 bases from J, with 12 bases between. Germline V gene data show CDR1 as PRHDT and CDR2 as FYEKMQ (reference sequence). The CDR3 runs to 14 residues. The CDR3 DNA sequence: TGTGCCAGCAGCTTAGGCAGGGATCTTTCTGGCTACACCTTC. Protein: CASSLGRDLSGYTF.

This clonotype was seen more than once but under ten times. The chain combines TRBV5-6 with TRBJ2-3; D is unclear. Trimming removed 2 bases at V and 6 bases at J, with 22 bases between. The CDR3 contains 17 residues. Germline V gene data show CDR1 as SGHDT and CDR2 as YYEEEE. DNA for the CDR3: TGTGCCAGCAGCTTTGACCGATATGCTGGCGGAGTGGATACGCAGTATTTT. Amino acid sequence: CASSFDRYAGGVDTQYF.

This clonotype was counted between two and nine times. V usage is TRBV7-6 and J usage is TRBJ1-6; D uncertain. Trimming shortened V by 1 base and J by 8 bases, and 9 bases separated the two germline ends. Germline loops: CDR1 SGHVS, CDR2 FNYEAQ. This CDR3 is 14 amino acids long. The CDR3 nucleotides read TGTGCCAGCAGCTTAGGAGGTTTGGATTCACCCCTCCACTTT. Encoded protein: CASSLGGLDSPLHF.

The V gene is TRBV7-2, the J gene TRBJ1-5, with a tentative D call TRBD1 (6 bases). This CDR3 contains 17 residues. V was trimmed by 5 bases and J by 4 bases, leaving 21 bases between them. Germline V gene data show CDR1 as SGHTA and CDR2 as FQGNSA. CDR3 sequence (DNA): TGTGCCAGCAGCCCCTACCACAGGGATGGATGGAATCAGCCCCAGCATTTT. This translates into CASSPYHRDGWNQPQHF.

The chain couples TRBV19 to TRBJ1-5; tentatively, D is TRBD1 (6 bases). CDR3 length: 16 residues. Trimming cost V 3 bases and J 3 bases, with 15 bases left between them. Germline CDR1 LNHDA, CDR2 SQIVND (reference sequence). DNA of the CDR3: TGTGCCAGTAGTATGGGCCCAGGGGCCTTCAATCAGCCCCAGCATTTT. Protein product: CASSMGPGAFNQPQHF.

This rearrangement joins TRBV2 to TRBJ2-1; D is undetermined. CDR1 is SNHLY and CDR2 is FYNNEI in the germline V gene. The CDR3 is made up of 13 amino acids. V was cut by 1 base and J by 3 bases, with 4 bases left in between. The CDR3 DNA reads as TGTGCCAGCAGTGAAGTCGTCTACAATGAGCAGTTCTTC. It specifies CASSEVVYNEQFF.

V is TRBV6-5 and J is TRBJ2-7, with D perhaps being TRBD1 or TRBD2 (5 bases each). The V and J ends lost 0 bases and 6 bases respectively, with 18 bases between them. Germline V gene data show CDR1 as MNHEY and CDR2 as SVGAGI. The CDR3 extends over 16 amino acids. The CDR3 here is CASSYSAGTWASEQYF. For the CDR3, the DNA is TGTGCCAGCAGTTACTCGGCCGGGACGTGGGCCTCCGAGCAGTACTTC.

This clonotype was counted only a few times. V gene TRBV12-3 or TRBV12-4 combines with J gene TRBJ2-5; D unresolved. The CDR3 contains 13 residues. Trimming shortened V by 6 bases and J by 5 bases, and 13 bases separated the two germline ends. The CDR3 reads CASSFNRRETQYF. The CDR3 coding sequence is TGTGCCAGCAGCTTTAACCGCCGGGAGACCCAGTACTTC.

This clonotype showed up many times. This chain joins TRBV6-1 and TRBJ2-1; 8 positions agree with TRBD2. Germline trimming cut 2 bases from V and 1 base from J; bases unmatched to any gene: 10. The CDR3 sequence is 18 residues long. The V gene's germline CDR1 is MNHNS and CDR2 SASEGT. The CDR3 is CASSEWRGVSGSYNEQFF. DNA of the CDR3: TGTGCCAGCAGTGAATGGCGGGGGGTTTCTGGGTCCTACAATGAGCAGTTCTTC.

This chain joins TRBV15 and TRBJ2-2, with TRBD1 identical over 7 bases. Looked up from germline, CDR1 is LNHNV and CDR2 is YYDKDF (reference sequence). Trimming at V came to 3 bases and at J to 3 bases, leaving 7 bases not matched to a gene. CDR3 size: 16 residues. CDR3 region: CATSSTGVAYTGELFF. The CDR3 nucleotides read TGTGCCACCAGCAGCACAGGGGTAGCTTACACCGGGGAGCTGTTTTTT.

The rearrangement joins TRBV20-1 to TRBJ2-7, with D maybe TRBD2 (5 bases). The CDR3 loop spans 13 amino acids. Looked up from germline, CDR1 is DFQATT and CDR2 is SNEGSKA (reference sequence). Deletions cut 0 bases from V and 3 bases from J, with 9 bases between. CDR3 nucleotide sequence: TGCAGTGCTAGAGATTTGAGGGACTACGAGCAGTACGTC. This gives the protein CSARDLRDYEQYV.

A word on this clonotype: Germline is not matched at one junction end, which may reflect a read error. The V call is TRBV2, the J call TRBJ2-2; TRBD2 might be the D (5 bases). CDR1 and CDR2 from the germline V gene are SNHLY and FYNNEI. The CDR3 runs to 17 residues. CDR3 region: CASSETRQGYHTGEPFF. The CDR3 bases are TGTGCCAGCAGTGAAACCCGGCAAGGGTATCACACCGGGGAGCCGTTTTTT.

This clonotype was detected ten times or more. CDR3 in amino acids: CASSPPRQGNSPLHF. DNA for the CDR3: TGTGCCAGTAGTCCCCCTCGACAGGGAAATTCACCCCTCCACTTT. J is TRBJ1-6 and V is TRBV19; TRBD1 agrees at 7 bases. Looked up from germline, CDR1 is LNHDA and CDR2 is SQIVND (reference sequence). The CDR3 is made up of 15 amino acids. Losses at the gene ends were 5 bases for V and 7 bases for J; bases not matched to a gene: 8.

This clonotype has at least ten counts. This chain uses TRBV6-2 or TRBV6-3 with TRBJ2-4, with a weak D call TRBD1 (6 bases). Trimming took 5 bases from V and 7 from J, leaving 21 bases between them. The CDR3 sequence is 16 residues long. The V gene's germline CDR1 is MNHEY and CDR2 SVGEGT. The chain's CDR3 is CASSHRAGPPRNIQYF. DNA of the CDR3: TGTGCCAGCAGTCACAGGGCGGGCCCCCCGAGGAACATTCAGTACTTC.

The genes are TRBV11-2 and TRBJ2-1, with unresolved D. The V end lost 10 bases, the J end lost 0 bases, and 16 bases lay between the germline ends. In germline, CDR1 is SGHAT, CDR2 FQNNGV. The CDR3 is 15 amino acids. As DNA, the CDR3 is TGTGCCAACAGTTGGATTACGAGCTCCTACAATGAGCAGTTCTTC. Translated, it gives CANSWITSSYNEQFF. Variable domain in full (rest from reference TRBV11-2 and TRBJ2-1): EAGVAQSPRYKIIEKRQSVAFWCNPISGHATLYWYQQILGQGPKLLIQFQNNGVVDDSQLPKDRFSAERLKGVDSTLKIQPAKLEDSAVYLCANSWITSSYNEQFFGPGTRLTVL.

This chain joins TRBV11-1 and TRBJ2-7, with D possibly called TRBD1 or TRBD2 (5 bases each). Germline V lookup: CDR1 SGHAT, CDR2 FQDESV (reference sequence). The CDR3 is 15 residues long. V lost 1 base and J 0 bases, leaving 10 bases between the germline ends. CDR3 sequence: CASSLGGTISYEQYV. Here the CDR3 DNA reads TGTGCCAGCAGCTTAGGGGGGACCATCTCCTACGAGCAGTACGTC.

The V gene is TRBV19, the J gene TRBJ1-5, with 9 bases lining up with TRBD1. The CDR3 extends over 16 amino acids. V lost 5 bases, J lost 2 bases, and 7 bases stayed unmatched. The germline V gene encodes CDR1 LNHDA and CDR2 SQIVND (reference sequence). CDR3 residues: CASSAGGQGRNQPQHF. The CDR3 DNA reads TGTGCCAGTAGTGCCGGGGGACAGGGACGCAATCAGCCCCAGCATTTT.

The chain's CDR3 is CASSSVRGSTETQYF. In DNA, the CDR3 is TGTGCCAGCAGCTCAGTCAGGGGGTCTACAGAGACCCAGTACTTC. V is TRBV6-5 and J is TRBJ2-5; 7 positions agree with TRBD1. Trimming at V came to 6 bases and at J to 4 bases, leaving 11 bases not matched to a gene. The CDR3 has 15 residues. Germline V lookup: CDR1 MNHEY, CDR2 SVGAGI.

Points on this clonotype: A read error may produce the germline difference seen at one junction end. The J gene is TRBJ1-3, the V gene TRBV6-8; D is perhaps TRBD1 (5 bases). The germline gives CDR1 MNHGY, CDR2 SAAAGT. This CDR3 comprises 16 residues. CDR3 sequence (DNA): TGTGCCGGCAGGGAACATTACCCGGTCCCTGGAAACACCATATATTTT. It yields the protein CAGREHYPVPGNTIYF.

This clonotype was detected many times. The rearrangement uses TRBV7-6 and TRBJ1-1, with a weak D call TRBD1 (6 bases). The CDR3 has 12 residues. Germline V lookup: CDR1 SGHVS, CDR2 FNYEAQ. The V end was cut by 5 bases, the J end by 11 bases, with 15 bases between. The CDR3 reads CASSQGGVEAFF. DNA of the CDR3: TGTGCCAGCAGCCAAGGGGGGGTTGAGGCTTTCTTT.

The V and J genes are TRBV5-5 and TRBJ2-1; 7 bases align to TRBD2. This CDR3 contains 16 residues. Germline CDR1 is SGHKS and CDR2 is YYEKEE (reference sequence). After removal of 5 bases from V and 0 bases from J, the junction contained 8 bases not matched to a gene. The CDR3 loop reads CASSPSGLSSYNEQFF. CDR3 in DNA: TGTGCCAGCAGTCCTAGCGGTCTTAGCTCCTACAATGAGCAGTTCTTC.